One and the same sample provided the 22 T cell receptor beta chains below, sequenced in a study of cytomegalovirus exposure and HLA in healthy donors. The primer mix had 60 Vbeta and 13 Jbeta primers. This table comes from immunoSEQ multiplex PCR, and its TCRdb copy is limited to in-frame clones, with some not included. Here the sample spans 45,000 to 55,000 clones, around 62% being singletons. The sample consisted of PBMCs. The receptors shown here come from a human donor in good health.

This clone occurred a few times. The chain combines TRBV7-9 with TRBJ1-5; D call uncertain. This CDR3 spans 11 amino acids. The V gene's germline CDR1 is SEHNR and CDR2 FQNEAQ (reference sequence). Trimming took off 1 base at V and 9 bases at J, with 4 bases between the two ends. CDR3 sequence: CASSLGGPQHF. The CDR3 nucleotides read TGTGCCAGCAGCTTAGGAGGGCCCCAGCATTTT.

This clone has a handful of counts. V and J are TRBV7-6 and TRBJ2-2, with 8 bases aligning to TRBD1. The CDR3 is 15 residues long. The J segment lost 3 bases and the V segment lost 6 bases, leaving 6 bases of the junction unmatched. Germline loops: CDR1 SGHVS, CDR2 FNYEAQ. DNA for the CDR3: TGTGCCAGCAGAAACGACAGGGGTGACACCGGGGAGCTGTTTTTT. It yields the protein CASRNDRGDTGELFF. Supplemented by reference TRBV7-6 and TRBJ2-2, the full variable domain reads GAGVSQSPRYKVTKRGQDVALRCDPISGHVSLYWYRQALGQGPEFLTYFNYEAQQDKSGLPNDRFSAERPEGSISTLTIQRTEQRDSAMYRCASRNDRGDTGELFFGEGSRLTVL.

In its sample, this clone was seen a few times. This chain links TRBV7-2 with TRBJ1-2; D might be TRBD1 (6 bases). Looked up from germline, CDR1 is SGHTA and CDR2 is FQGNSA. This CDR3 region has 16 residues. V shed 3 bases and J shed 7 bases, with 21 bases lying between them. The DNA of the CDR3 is TGTGCCAGCAGCTTCAGGGTTACCACAGGGAGCAGTGGCTACACCTTC. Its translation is CASSFRVTTGSSGYTF. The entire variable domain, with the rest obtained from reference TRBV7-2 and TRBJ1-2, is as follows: GAGVSQSPSNKVTEKGKDVELRCDPISGHTALYWYRQSLGQGLEFLIYFQGNSAPDKSGLPSDRFSAERTGGSVSTLTIQRTQQEDSAVYLCASSFRVTTGSSGYTFGSGTRLTVV.

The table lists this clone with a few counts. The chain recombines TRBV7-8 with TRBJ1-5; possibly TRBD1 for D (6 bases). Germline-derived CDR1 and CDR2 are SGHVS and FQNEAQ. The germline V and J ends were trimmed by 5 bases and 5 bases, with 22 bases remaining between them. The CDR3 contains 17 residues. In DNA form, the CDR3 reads TGTGCCAGCAGCCACTCATACTCCCGGGACACCCATCAGCCCCAGCATTTT. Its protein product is CASSHSYSRDTHQPQHF.

The CDR3 reads CASSYARDFNTEAFF. DNA for the CDR3: TGTGCCAGCAGTTACGCTCGGGATTTCAACACTGAAGCTTTCTTT. This chain connects TRBV6-5 to TRBJ1-1, with unresolved D. Germline-derived CDR1 and CDR2 are MNHEY and SVGAGI. Between the trimmed V and J ends, which lost 2 bases and 2 bases, there was a span of 12 bases. The CDR3 runs to 15 residues.

The CDR3 reads CASSLLGGARYGYTF. CDR3 coding DNA: TGTGCCAGCAGTTTATTAGGGGGCGCTCGCTATGGCTACACCTTC. This chain joins TRBV27 and TRBJ1-2, with 7 bases fitting TRBD1. Germline trimming cut 1 base from V and 4 bases from J; bases unmatched to any gene: 6. The CDR3 contains 15 residues. The germline V gene has CDR1 MNHEY and CDR2 SMNVEV (reference sequence).

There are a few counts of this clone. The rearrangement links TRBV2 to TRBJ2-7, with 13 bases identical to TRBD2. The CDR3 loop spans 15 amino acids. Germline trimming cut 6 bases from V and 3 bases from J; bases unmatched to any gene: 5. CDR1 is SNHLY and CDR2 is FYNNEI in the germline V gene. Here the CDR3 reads CASRRTSGGNYEQYF. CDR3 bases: TGTGCCAGCAGGAGGACTAGCGGGGGTAACTACGAGCAGTACTTC.

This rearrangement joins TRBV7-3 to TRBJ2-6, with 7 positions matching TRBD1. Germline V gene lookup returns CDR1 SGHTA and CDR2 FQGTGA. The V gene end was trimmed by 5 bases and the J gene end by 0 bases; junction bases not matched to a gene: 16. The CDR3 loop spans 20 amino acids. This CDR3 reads CASSQYQTGAYVSGANVLTF. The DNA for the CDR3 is TGTGCCAGCAGCCAATATCAAACAGGGGCCTACGTCTCTGGGGCCAACGTCCTGACTTTC.

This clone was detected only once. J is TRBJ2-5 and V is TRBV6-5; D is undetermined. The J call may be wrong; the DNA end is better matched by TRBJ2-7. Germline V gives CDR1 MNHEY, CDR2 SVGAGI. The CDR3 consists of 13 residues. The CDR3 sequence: CASSYAESYEQYF. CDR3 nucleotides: TGTGCCAGCAGTTACGCGGAGTCCTACGAGCAGTACTTC.

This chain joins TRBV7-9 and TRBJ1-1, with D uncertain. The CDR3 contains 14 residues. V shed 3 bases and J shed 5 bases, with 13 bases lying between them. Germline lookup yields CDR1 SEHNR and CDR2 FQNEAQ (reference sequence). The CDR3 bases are TGTGCCAGCAGCTTTATGCCTTCCGGGACTGAAGCTTTCTTT. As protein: CASSFMPSGTEAFF. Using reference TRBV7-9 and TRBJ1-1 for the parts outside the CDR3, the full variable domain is DTGVSQNPRHKITKRGQNVTFRCDPISEHNRLYWYRQTLGQGPEFLTYFQNEAQLEKSRLLSDRFSAERPKGSFSTLEIQRTEQGDSAMYLCASSFMPSGTEAFFGQGTRLTVV.

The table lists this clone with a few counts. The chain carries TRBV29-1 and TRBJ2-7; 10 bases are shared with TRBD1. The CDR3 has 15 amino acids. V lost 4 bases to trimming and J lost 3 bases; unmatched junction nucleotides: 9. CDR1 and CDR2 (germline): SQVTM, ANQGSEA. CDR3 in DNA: TGCAGCGTTGGAGGGACAGGGGCCAGCCTCTACGAGCAGTACTTC. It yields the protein CSVGGTGASLYEQYF.

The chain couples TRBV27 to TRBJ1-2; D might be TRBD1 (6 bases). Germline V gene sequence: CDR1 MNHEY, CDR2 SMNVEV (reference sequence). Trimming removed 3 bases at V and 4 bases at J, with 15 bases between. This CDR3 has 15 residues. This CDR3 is CASSFWDTPRYGYTF. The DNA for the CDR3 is TGTGCCAGCAGTTTTTGGGACACCCCGCGCTATGGCTACACCTTC.

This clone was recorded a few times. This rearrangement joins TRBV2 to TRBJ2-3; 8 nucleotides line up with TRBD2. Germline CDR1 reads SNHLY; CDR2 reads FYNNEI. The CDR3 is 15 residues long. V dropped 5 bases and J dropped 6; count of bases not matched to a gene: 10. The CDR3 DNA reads TGTGCCAGCAGTTACCCCAGCGGGGGTGGGGATACGCAGTATTTT. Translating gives CASSYPSGGGDTQYF.

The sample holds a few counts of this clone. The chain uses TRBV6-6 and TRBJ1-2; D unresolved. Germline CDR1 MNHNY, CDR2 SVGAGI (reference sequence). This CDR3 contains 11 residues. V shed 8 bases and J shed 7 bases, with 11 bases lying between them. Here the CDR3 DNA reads TGTGCCAGCGGAAATTCGGGTGGCTACACCTTC. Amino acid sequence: CASGNSGGYTF.

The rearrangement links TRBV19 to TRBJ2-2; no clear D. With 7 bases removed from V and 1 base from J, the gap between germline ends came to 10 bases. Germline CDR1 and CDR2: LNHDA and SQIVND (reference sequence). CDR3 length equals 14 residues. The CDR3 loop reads CASTMRVNTGELFF. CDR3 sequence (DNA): TGTGCCAGTACGATGAGAGTGAACACCGGGGAGCTGTTTTTT.

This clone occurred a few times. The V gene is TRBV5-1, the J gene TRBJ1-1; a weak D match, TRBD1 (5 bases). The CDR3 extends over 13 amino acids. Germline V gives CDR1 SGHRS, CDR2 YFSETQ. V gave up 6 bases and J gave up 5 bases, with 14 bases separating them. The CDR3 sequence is CASIRGRGTEAFF. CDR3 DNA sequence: TGCGCCAGCATTCGGGGCCGGGGGACTGAAGCTTTCTTT. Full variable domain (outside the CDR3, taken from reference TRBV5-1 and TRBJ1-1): KAGVTQTPRYLIKTRGQQVTLSCSPISGHRSVSWYQQTPGQGLQFLFEYFSETQRNKGNFPGRFSGRQFSNSRSEMNVSTLELGDSALYLCASIRGRGTEAFFGQGTRLTVV.

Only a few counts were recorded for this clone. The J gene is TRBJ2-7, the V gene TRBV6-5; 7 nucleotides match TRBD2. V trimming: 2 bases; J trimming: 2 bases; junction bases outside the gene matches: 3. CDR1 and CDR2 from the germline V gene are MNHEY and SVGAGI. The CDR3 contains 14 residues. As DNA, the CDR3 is TGTGCCAGCAGTTACGGGGGGGTAACCTACGAGCAGTACTTC. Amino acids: CASSYGGVTYEQYF.

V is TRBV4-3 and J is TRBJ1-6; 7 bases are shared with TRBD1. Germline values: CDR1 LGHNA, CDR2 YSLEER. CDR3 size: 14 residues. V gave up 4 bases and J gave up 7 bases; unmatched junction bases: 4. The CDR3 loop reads CASSPRDRNSPLHF. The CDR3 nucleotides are TGCGCCAGCAGCCCACGGGACAGAAATTCACCCCTCCACTTT.

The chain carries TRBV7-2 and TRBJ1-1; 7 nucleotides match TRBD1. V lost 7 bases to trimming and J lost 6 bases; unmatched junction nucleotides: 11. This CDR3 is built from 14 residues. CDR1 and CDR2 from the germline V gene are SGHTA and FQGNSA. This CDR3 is CASNQQTGRPEAFF. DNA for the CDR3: TGTGCCAGCAACCAACAGACAGGGCGGCCTGAAGCTTTCTTT.

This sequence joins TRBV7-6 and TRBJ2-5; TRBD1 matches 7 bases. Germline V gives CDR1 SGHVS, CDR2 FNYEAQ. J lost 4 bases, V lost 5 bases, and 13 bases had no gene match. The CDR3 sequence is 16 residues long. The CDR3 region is CASSSSAGTARETQYF. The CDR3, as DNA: TGTGCCAGCAGCAGCTCAGCCGGGACAGCGAGAGAGACCCAGTACTTC.

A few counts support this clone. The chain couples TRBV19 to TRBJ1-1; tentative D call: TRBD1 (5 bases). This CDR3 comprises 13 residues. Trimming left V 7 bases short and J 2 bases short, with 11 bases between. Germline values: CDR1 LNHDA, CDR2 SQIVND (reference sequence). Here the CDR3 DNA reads TGTGCCAGTATTCCCGACAGAAACACTGAAGCTTTCTTT. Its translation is CASIPDRNTEAFF. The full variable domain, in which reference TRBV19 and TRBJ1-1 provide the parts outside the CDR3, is DGGITQSPKYLFRKEGQNVTLSCEQNLNHDAMYWYRQDPGQGLRLIYYSQIVNDFQKGDIAEGYSVSREKKESFPLTVTSAQKNPTAFYLCASIPDRNTEAFFGQGTRLTVV.

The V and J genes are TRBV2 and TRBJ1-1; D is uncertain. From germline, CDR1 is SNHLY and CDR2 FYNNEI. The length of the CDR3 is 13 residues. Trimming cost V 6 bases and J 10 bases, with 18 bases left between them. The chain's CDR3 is CASSLAPKTRAFF. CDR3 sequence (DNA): TGTGCCAGCAGCCTGGCCCCAAAAACTAGAGCTTTCTTT.